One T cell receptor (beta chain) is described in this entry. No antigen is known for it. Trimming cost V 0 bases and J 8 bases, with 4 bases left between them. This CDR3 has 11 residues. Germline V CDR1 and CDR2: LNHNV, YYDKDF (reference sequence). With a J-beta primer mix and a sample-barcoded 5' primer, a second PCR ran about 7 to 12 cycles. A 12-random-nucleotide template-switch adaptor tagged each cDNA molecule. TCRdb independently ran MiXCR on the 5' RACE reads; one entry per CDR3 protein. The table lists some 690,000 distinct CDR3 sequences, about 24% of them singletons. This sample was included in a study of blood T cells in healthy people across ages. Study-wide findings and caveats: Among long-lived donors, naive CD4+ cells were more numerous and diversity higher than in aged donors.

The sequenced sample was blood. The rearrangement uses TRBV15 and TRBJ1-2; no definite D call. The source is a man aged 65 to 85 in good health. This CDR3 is CATSRDGGYTF. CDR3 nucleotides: TGTGCCACCAGCAGAGATGGGGGCTACACCTTC.